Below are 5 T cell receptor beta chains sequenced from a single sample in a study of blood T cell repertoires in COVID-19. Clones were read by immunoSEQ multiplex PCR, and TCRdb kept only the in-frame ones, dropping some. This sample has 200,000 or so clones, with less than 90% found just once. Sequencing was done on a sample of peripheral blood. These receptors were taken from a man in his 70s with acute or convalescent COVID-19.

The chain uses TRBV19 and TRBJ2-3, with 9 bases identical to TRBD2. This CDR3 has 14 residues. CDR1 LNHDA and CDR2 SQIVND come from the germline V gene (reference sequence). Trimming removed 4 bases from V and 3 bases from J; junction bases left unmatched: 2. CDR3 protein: CASSTAGGTDTQYF. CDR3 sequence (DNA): TGTGCCAGTAGTACGGCGGGGGGGACAGATACGCAGTATTTT.

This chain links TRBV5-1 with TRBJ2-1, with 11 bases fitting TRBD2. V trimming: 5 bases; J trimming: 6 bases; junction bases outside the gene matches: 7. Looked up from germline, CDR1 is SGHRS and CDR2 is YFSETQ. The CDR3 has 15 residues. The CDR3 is CASRPGLAVSNEQFF. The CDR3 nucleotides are TGCGCCAGCAGGCCGGGACTAGCGGTTAGCAATGAGCAGTTCTTC.

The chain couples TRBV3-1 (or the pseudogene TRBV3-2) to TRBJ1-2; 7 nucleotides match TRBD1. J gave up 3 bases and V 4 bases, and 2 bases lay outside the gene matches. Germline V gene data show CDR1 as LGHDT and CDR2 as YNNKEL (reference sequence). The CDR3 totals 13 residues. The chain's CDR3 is CASSRGTDYGYTF. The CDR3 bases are TGTGCCAGCAGCCGCGGGACAGACTATGGCTACACCTTC.

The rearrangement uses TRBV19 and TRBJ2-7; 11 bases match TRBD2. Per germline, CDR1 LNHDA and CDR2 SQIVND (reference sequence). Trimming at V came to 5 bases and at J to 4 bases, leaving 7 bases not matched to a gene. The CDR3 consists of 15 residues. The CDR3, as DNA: TGTGCCAGTAGTTCCCGACTAGCGGGACGGTACGAGCAGTACTTC. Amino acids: CASSSRLAGRYEQYF.

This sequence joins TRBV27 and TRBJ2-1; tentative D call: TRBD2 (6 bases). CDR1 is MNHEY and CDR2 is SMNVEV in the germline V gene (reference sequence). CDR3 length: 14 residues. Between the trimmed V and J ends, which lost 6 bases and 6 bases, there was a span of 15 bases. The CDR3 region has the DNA TGTGCCAGCAGGCACCAAGGAGGGGCCAATGAGCAGTTCTTC. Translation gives CASRHQGGANEQFF.